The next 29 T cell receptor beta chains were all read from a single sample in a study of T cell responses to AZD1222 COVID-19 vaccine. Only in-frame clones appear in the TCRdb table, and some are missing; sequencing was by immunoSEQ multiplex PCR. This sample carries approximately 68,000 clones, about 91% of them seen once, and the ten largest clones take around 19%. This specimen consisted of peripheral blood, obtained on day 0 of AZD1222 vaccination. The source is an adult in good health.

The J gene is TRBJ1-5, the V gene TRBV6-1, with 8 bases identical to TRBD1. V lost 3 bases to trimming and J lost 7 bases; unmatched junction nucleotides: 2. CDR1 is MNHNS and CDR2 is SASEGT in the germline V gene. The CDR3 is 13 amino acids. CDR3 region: CASSDRGQQPQHF. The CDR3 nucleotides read TGTGCCAGCAGTGACAGGGGGCAGCAGCCCCAGCATTTT.

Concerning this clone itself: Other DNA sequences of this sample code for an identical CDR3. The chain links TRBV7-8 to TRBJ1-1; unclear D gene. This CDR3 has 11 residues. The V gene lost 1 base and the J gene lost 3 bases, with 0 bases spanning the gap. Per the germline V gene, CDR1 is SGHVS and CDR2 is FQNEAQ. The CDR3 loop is CASSLDTEAFF. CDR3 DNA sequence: TGTGCCAGCAGCTTAGACACTGAAGCTTTCTTT.

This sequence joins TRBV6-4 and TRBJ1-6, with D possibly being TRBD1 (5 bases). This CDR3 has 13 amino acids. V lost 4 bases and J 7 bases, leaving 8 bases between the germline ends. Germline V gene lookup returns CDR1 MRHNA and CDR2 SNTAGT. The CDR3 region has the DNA TGTGCCAGCAGTGGGGACGGGAATTCACCCCTCCACTTT. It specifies CASSGDGNSPLHF.

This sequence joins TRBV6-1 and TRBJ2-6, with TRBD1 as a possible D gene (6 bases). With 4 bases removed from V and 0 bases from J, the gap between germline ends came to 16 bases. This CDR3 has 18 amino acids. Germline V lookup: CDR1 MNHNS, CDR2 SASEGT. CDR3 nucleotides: TGTGCCAGCAGTGCATCGGGGCAGGGGATCTCTGGGGCCAACGTCCTGACTTTC. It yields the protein CASSASGQGISGANVLTF.

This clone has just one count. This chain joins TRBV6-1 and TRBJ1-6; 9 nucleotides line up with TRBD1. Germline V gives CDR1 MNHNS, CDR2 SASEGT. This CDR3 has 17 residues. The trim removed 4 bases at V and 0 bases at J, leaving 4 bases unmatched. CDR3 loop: CASSAGQGSSYNSPLHF. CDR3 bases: TGTGCCAGCAGTGCTGGACAGGGGAGCTCCTATAATTCACCCCTCCACTTT.

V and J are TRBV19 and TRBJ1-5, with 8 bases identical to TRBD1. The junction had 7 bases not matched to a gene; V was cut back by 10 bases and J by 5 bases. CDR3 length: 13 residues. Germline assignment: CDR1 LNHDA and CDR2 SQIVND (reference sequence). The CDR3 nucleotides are TGTGCCACCACCGGACAGGGTGATCAGCCCCAGCATTTT. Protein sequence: CATTGQGDQPQHF.

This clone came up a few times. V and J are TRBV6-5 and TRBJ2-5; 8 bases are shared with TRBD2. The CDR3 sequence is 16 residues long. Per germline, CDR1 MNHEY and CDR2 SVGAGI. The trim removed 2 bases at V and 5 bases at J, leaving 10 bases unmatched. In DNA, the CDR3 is TGTGCCAGCAGTTACAGGAGCGGGGGTACCGGGGAGACCCAGTACTTC. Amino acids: CASSYRSGGTGETQYF.

DNA for the CDR3: TGCGCCAGCAGCTTGGCGACTAAGGCGACAGATACGCAGTATTTT. Translated: CASSLATKATDTQYF. The chain employs TRBV5-1 and TRBJ2-3, with a weak D call TRBD2 (5 bases). Per germline, CDR1 SGHRS and CDR2 YFSETQ. The V gene lost 0 bases and the J gene lost 3 bases, with 11 bases spanning the gap. This CDR3 comprises 15 residues.

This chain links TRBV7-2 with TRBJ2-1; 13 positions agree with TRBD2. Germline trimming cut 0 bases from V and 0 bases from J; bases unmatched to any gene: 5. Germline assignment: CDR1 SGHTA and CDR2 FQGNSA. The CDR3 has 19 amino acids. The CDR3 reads CASSLAGTSGASSYNEQFF. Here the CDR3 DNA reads TGTGCCAGCAGCTTAGCCGGGACTAGCGGGGCAAGCTCCTACAATGAGCAGTTCTTC.

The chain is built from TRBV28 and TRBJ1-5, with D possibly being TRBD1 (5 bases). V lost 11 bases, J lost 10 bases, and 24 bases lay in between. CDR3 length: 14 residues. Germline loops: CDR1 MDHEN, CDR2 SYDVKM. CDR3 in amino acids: CAAGTGRMLKPQHF. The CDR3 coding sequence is TGTGCCGCGGGGACGGGCAGGATGTTGAAACCCCAGCATTTT.

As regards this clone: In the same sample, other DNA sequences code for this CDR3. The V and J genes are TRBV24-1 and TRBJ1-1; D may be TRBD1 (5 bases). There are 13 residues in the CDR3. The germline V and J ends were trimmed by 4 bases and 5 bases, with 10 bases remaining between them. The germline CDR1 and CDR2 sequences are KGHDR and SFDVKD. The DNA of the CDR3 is TGTGCCACCAGTGAGCAGGGAGGGACTGAAGCTTTCTTT. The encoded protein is CATSEQGGTEAFF.

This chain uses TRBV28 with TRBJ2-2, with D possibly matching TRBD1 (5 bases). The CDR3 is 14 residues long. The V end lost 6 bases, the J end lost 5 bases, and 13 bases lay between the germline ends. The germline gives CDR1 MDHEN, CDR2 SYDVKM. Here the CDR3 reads CASSQTGTTGELFF. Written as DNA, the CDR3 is TGTGCCAGCAGCCAAACAGGAACTACCGGGGAGCTGTTTTTT.

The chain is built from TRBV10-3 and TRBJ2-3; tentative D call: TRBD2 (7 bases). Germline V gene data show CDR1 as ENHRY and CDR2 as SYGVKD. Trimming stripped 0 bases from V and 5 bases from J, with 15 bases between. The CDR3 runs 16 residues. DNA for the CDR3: TGTGCCATCAGTGAGTCACTCCGGGGGGCCCAAGATACGCAGTATTTT. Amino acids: CAISESLRGAQDTQYF.

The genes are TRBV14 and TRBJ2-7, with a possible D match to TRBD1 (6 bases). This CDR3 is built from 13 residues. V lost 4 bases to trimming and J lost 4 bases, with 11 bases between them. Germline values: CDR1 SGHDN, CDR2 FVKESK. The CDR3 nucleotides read TGTGCCAGCAGCCTCGCAGGGGATTACGAGCAGTACTTC. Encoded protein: CASSLAGDYEQYF.

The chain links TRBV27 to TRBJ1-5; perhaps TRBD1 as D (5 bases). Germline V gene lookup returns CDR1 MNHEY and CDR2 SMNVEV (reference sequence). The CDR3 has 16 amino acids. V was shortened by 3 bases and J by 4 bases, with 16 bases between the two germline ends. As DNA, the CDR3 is TGTGCCAGCAGTTTCTCGGGGAGGGGAAAGAATCAGCCCCAGCATTTT. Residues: CASSFSGRGKNQPQHF.

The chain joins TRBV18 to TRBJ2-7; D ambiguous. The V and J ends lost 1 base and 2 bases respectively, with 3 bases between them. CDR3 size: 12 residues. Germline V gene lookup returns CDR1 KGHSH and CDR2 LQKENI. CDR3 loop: CASSPRPYEQYF. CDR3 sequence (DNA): TGTGCCAGCTCACCACGGCCCTACGAGCAGTACTTC.

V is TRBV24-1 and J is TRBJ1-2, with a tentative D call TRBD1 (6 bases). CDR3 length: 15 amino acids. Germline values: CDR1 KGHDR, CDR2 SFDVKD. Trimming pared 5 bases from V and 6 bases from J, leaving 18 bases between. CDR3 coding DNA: TGTGCCACCAGTGCAAGCCCGGGGGACAAAAATGGCTACACCTTC. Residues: CATSASPGDKNGYTF.

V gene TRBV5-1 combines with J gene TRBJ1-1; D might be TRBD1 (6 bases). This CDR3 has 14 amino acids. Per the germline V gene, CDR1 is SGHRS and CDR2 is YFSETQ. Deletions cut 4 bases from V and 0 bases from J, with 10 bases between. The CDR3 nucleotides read TGCGCCAGCAGCAGCACAGGGATGAACACTGAAGCTTTCTTT. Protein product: CASSSTGMNTEAFF.

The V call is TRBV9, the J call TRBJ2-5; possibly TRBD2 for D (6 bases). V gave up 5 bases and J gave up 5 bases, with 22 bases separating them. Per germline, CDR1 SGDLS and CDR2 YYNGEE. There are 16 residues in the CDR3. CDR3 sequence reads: CASSAHLGGGRETQYF. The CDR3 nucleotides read TGTGCCAGCAGTGCCCACCTGGGGGGAGGCCGGGAGACCCAGTACTTC.

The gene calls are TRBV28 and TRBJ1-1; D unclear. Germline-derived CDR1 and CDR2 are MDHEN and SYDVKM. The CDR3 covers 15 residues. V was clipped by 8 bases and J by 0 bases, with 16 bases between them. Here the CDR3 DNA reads TGTGCCAGCCCGAGACCGGACGGCATGAACACTGAAGCTTTCTTT. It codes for CASPRPDGMNTEAFF.

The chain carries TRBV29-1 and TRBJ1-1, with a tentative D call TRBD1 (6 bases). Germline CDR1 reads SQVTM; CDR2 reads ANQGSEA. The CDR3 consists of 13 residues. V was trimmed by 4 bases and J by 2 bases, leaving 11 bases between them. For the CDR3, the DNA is TGCAGCGTTGGTACGGGGGGCAACACTGAAGCTTTCTTT. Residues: CSVGTGGNTEAFF.

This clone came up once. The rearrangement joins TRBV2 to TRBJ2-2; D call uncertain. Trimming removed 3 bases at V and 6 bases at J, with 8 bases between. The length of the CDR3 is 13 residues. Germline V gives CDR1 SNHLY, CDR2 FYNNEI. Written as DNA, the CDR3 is TGTGCCAGCAGTGAGTTTCAAGCCGGGGAGCTGTTTTTT. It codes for CASSEFQAGELFF.

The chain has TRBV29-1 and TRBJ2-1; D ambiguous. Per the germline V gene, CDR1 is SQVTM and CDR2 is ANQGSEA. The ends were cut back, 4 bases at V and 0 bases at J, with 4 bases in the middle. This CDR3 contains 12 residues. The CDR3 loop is CSVASSYNEQFF. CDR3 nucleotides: TGCAGCGTTGCGAGCTCCTACAATGAGCAGTTCTTC.

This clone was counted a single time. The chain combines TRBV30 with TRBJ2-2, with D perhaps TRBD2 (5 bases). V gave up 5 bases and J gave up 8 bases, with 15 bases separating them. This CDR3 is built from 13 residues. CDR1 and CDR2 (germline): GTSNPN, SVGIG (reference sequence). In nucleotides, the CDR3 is TGTGCCTGGTCCGGGATCTCCGAGGGGGAGCTGTTTTTT. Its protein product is CAWSGISEGELFF. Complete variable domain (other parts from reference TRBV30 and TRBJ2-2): SQTIHQWPATLVQPVGSPLSLECTVEGTSNPNLYWYRQAAGRGLQLLFYSVGIGQISSEVPQNLSASRPQDRQFILSSKKLLLSDSGFYLCAWSGISEGELFFGEGSRLTVL.

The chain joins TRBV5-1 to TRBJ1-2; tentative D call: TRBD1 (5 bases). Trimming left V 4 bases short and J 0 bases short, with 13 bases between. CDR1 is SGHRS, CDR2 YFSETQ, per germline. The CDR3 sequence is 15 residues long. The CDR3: CASSHRQSANYGYTF. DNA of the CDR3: TGCGCCAGCAGCCATAGACAGTCCGCTAACTATGGCTACACCTTC.

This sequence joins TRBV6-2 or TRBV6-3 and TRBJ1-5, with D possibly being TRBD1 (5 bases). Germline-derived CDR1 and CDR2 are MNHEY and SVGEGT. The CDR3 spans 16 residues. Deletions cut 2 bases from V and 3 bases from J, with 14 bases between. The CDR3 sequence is CASSYEGGTYNQPQHF. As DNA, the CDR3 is TGTGCCAGCAGTTACGAAGGAGGGACCTACAATCAGCCCCAGCATTTT.

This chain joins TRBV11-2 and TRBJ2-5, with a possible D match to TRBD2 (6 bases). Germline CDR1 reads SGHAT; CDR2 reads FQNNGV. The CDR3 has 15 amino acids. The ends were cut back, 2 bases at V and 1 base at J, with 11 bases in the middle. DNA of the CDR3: TGTGCCAGCAGCTTAAGTGCGGGGCGCCAAGAGACCCAGTACTTC. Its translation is CASSLSAGRQETQYF. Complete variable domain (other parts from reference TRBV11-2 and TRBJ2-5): EAGVAQSPRYKIIEKRQSVAFWCNPISGHATLYWYQQILGQGPKLLIQFQNNGVVDDSQLPKDRFSAERLKGVDSTLKIQPAKLEDSAVYLCASSLSAGRQETQYFGPGTRLLVL.

The CDR3 coding sequence is TGTGCCAGTAGTCCCGGGACAGGGTACGGAAAACTGTTTTTT. It yields the protein CASSPGTGYGKLFF. The rearrangement uses TRBV19 and TRBJ1-4; 9 bases line up with TRBD1. CDR1 is LNHDA, CDR2 SQIVND, per germline (reference sequence). Losses at the gene ends were 5 bases for V and 10 bases for J; bases not matched to a gene: 8. This CDR3 comprises 14 residues.

The CDR3 region is CASSNISDYEQYF. The CDR3 DNA sequence: TGTGCCAGCAGCAATATATCGGACTACGAGCAGTACTTC. The chain recombines TRBV21-1 with TRBJ2-7. TRBV21-1 is designated a pseudogene. This CDR3 has 13 residues.